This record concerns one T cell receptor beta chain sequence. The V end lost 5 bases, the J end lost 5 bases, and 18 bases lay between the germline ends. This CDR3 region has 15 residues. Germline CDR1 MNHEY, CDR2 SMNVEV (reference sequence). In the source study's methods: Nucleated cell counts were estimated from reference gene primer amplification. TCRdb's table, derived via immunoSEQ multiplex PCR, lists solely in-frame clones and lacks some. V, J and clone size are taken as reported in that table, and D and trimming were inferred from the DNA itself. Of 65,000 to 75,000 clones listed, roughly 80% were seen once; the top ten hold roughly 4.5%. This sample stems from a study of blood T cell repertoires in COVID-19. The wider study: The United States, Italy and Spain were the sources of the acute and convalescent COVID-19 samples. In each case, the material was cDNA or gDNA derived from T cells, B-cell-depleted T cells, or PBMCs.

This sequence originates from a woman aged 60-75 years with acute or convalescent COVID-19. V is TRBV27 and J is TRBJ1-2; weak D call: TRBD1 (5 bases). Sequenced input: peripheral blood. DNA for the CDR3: TGTGCCAGCAGTCCGGGAGGTCAGGGACCTTATGGCTACACCTTC. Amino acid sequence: CASSPGGQGPYGYTF.